This T cell receptor (beta chain) was retrieved from a study of T cell responses to AZD1222 COVID-19 vaccine. About this clone itself: No antigen is known for it.

Findings and limits, study-wide: The study sampled repertoires only after the peak T cell response. Clonal diversity was possibly underestimated, and white British individuals and females predominated among donors. Just a handful of AZD1222 recipients tested seropositive at baseline.

Some clones are missing from TCRdb's copy, which holds only in-frame ones; the method was immunoSEQ multiplex PCR. The sample has 150,000 to 200,000 clones; 92% are singletons. The CDR3 runs to 18 residues. Between the trimmed V and J ends, which lost 8 bases and 6 bases, there was a span of 29 bases. Germline CDR1 is SGHTA and CDR2 is FQGTGA. This sequence originates from an adult who received the AZD1222 COVID-19 vaccine. The sample consisted of peripheral blood, taken 28 days after the second AZD1222 dose. The rearrangement links TRBV7-3 to TRBJ2-1, with D maybe TRBD2 (7 bases). CDR3 bases: TGTGCCAGCCCTGTCCTTGACAGGTCTAGCGGTATCGGCAATGAGCAGTTCTTC. Its translation: CASPVLDRSSGIGNEQFF.